The 18 T cell receptor beta chains listed next were all sequenced from one sample in a study of T cell repertoires in cytomegalovirus infection. Their antigens are not known. TCRdb called the reads again in MiXCR, with one record for every CDR3 protein. This sample yields approximately 600,000 distinct CDR3 sequences, of which 40% are seen a single time; more than 40% belongs to the top ten. The sequencing used cultured PBMCs, collected from culture after CMV antigen stimulation. These receptors were taken from a human donor in good health (CMV status not recorded). Some clones in this sample may be carry-over from other donors' samples.

This chain joins TRBV2 and TRBJ2-2; D unresolved. The CDR3 is 14 residues long. Germline-derived CDR1 and CDR2 are SNHLY and FYNNEI. V was clipped by 7 bases and J by 0 bases, with 9 bases between them. The CDR3 DNA sequence: TGTGCCAGCACCGGGCGCACGAACACCGGGGAGCTGTTTTTT. As protein: CASTGRTNTGELFF.

The table lists this clonotype with a few counts. This sequence joins TRBV7-2 and TRBJ1-6; a weak D match, TRBD1 (6 bases). This CDR3 is built from 17 residues. V was cut by 5 bases and J by 10 bases, with 24 bases left in between. Germline CDR1 reads SGHTA; CDR2 reads FQGNSA. This CDR3 is CASSATQGWEWVSPLHF. CDR3 nucleotides: TGTGCCAGCAGCGCCACCCAGGGGTGGGAGTGGGTGTCACCCCTCCACTTT.

The rearrangement uses TRBV6-1 and TRBJ2-2, with D unresolved. The CDR3 is 14 residues long. Trimming took 6 bases from V and 0 from J, leaving 8 bases between them. Germline-derived CDR1 and CDR2 are MNHNS and SASEGT. CDR3 in DNA: TGTGCCAGCAGCCCTCTAGCGAACACCGGGGAGCTGTTTTTT. Its protein product is CASSPLANTGELFF.

V is TRBV11-2 and J is TRBJ2-3, with TRBD2 as a possible D gene (5 bases). The CDR3 covers 12 residues. The V end lost 6 bases, the J end lost 7 bases, and 11 bases lay between the germline ends. Looked up from germline, CDR1 is SGHAT and CDR2 is FQNNGV. The CDR3 protein is CASRASPHTQYF. DNA for the CDR3: TGTGCCAGCAGAGCTAGCCCCCATACGCAGTATTTT.

The chain is built from TRBV6-6 and TRBJ2-6; D is tentatively TRBD1 or TRBD2 (5 bases each). CDR1 is MNHNY and CDR2 is SVGAGI in the germline V gene (reference sequence). The CDR3 consists of 15 residues. The germline V and J ends were trimmed by 5 bases and 2 bases, with 10 bases remaining between them. CDR3 residues: CASSRGVTGANVLTF. The CDR3 DNA follows: TGTGCCAGCAGTCGAGGGGTGACTGGGGCCAACGTCCTGACTTTC.

V gene TRBV7-2 combines with J gene TRBJ2-1; 10 nucleotides agree with TRBD2. The CDR3 is made up of 15 amino acids. Germline trimming cut 2 bases from V and 8 bases from J; bases unmatched to any gene: 6. In germline, CDR1 is SGHTA, CDR2 FQGNSA. In DNA form, the CDR3 reads TGTGCCAGCAGCTTACTAGCGGGGGCCCTCGATGAGCAGTTCTTC. Its translation: CASSLLAGALDEQFF.

CDR3 coding DNA: TGTGCCAGCAGCCTTCGGGGTGGTAATGAAAAACTGTTTTTT. This codes for CASSLRGGNEKLFF. The V gene is TRBV7-2, the J gene TRBJ1-4, with D unresolved. The ends were cut back, 5 bases at V and 4 bases at J, with 11 bases in the middle. The germline CDR1 and CDR2 sequences are SGHTA and FQGNSA. The CDR3 covers 14 residues.

CDR3 amino acids: CASSLGGGGNTIYF. CDR3 in DNA: TGTGCCAGCAGCTTAGGAGGGGGAGGAAACACCATATATTTT. The chain has TRBV7-2 and TRBJ1-3; TRBD1 might be the D (6 bases). This CDR3 has 14 residues. V lost 1 base, J lost 4 bases, and 8 bases lay in between. Germline CDR1 reads SGHTA; CDR2 reads FQGNSA.

This clonotype has just a few counts. CDR3 amino acids: CASPRGEVTGELFF. The CDR3 bases are TGTGCCTCTCCCCGGGGTGAGGTCACCGGGGAGCTGTTTTTT. The genes are TRBV12-3 or TRBV12-4 and TRBJ2-2; maybe TRBD2 (5 bases). This CDR3 comprises 14 residues. V was pared by 11 bases and J by 4 bases, with 17 bases between.

The chain is built from TRBV7-2 and TRBJ1-1; D unclear. V was clipped by 1 base and J by 3 bases, with 12 bases between them. This CDR3 contains 15 residues. Germline CDR1 SGHTA, CDR2 FQGNSA. The CDR3 is CASSLGAGSYTEAFF. The CDR3 DNA sequence: TGTGCCAGCAGCTTAGGGGCGGGTTCCTACACTGAAGCTTTCTTT. The whole variable domain, filled in from reference TRBV7-2 and TRBJ1-1, reads GAGVSQSPSNKVTEKGKDVELRCDPISGHTALYWYRQSLGQGLEFLIYFQGNSAPDKSGLPSDRFSAERTGGSVSTLTIQRTQQEDSAVYLCASSLGAGSYTEAFFGQGTRLTVV.

The V call is TRBV28, the J call TRBJ1-1; 7 bases match TRBD1. V gave up 5 bases and J gave up 10 bases; unmatched junction bases: 7. Germline V lookup: CDR1 MDHEN, CDR2 SYDVKM. CDR3 length: 12 residues. This chain's CDR3 is CASSDNRGRAFF. In nucleotides, the CDR3 is TGTGCCAGCAGTGACAACAGGGGAAGAGCTTTCTTT. Full variable domain (remainder filled in from reference TRBV28 and TRBJ1-1): DVKVTQSSRYLVKRTGEKVFLECVQDMDHENMFWYRQDPGLGLRLIYFSYDVKMKEKGDIPEGYSVSREKKERFSLILESASTNQTSMYLCASSDNRGRAFFGQGTRLTVV.

The chain is built from TRBV7-6 and TRBJ1-2, with 9 nucleotides matching TRBD1. Germline V gene lookup returns CDR1 SGHVS and CDR2 FNYEAQ. V dropped 7 bases and J dropped 4; count of bases not matched to a gene: 4. CDR3 length equals 13 residues. In DNA form, the CDR3 reads TGTGCCAGCATGGGGGACAGGGCCTATGGCTACACCTTC. It encodes CASMGDRAYGYTF.

The J gene is TRBJ2-1, the V gene TRBV6-2 or TRBV6-3; D unresolved. The CDR3 sequence is 14 residues long. V shed 2 bases and J shed 3 bases, with 8 bases lying between them. Germline CDR1 and CDR2: MNHEY and SVGEGT. CDR3 nucleotide sequence: TGTGCCAGCAGTTACACGTGGAGCTACAATGAGCAGTTCTTC. Translating gives CASSYTWSYNEQFF.

The genes are TRBV2 and TRBJ1-4; 7 bases fit TRBD1. V shed 8 bases and J 5 bases; nucleotides not matched to a gene: 5. CDR1 is SNHLY and CDR2 is FYNNEI in the germline V gene. The CDR3 loop spans 13 amino acids. The CDR3 here is CASGTDPNEKLFF. CDR3 in DNA: TGTGCCAGCGGGACAGATCCGAATGAAAAACTGTTTTTT.

V usage is TRBV11-3 and J usage is TRBJ1-2; D not resolved. The CDR3 length is 16 residues. Germline loops: CDR1 SGHNT, CDR2 YENEEA. Trimming took 5 bases from V and 5 from J, leaving 21 bases between them. CDR3 in DNA: TGTGCCAGCAGCCCGAGACCACGAGGCCGCTTATATGGCTACACCTTC. Translated, it gives CASSPRPRGRLYGYTF.

The chain joins TRBV12-3 or TRBV12-4 to TRBJ1-2; 9 bases line up with TRBD1. Trimming cost V 2 bases and J 4 bases; bases outside gene matches: 8. The CDR3 extends over 16 amino acids. The CDR3 coding sequence is TGTGCCAGCAGTTTAAGGCCACCGGGACAGGGCTATGGCTACACCTTC. It encodes CASSLRPPGQGYGYTF.

The sample holds a few counts of this clonotype. The genes are TRBV5-6 and TRBJ2-5, with 7 bases matching TRBD1. The CDR3 is made up of 14 amino acids. V lost 4 bases and J lost 1; bases outside the gene matches: 4. Per the germline V gene, CDR1 is SGHDT and CDR2 is YYEEEE. As DNA, the CDR3 is TGTGCCAGCAGCCCAGGACAGGTCCAAGAGACCCAGTACTTC. Translated, it gives CASSPGQVQETQYF. Using reference TRBV5-6 and TRBJ2-5 for the parts outside the CDR3, the full variable domain is DAGVTQSPTHLIKTRGQQVTLRCSPKSGHDTVSWYQQALGQGPQFIFQYYEEEERQRGNFPDRFSGHQFPNYSSELNVNALLLGDSALYLCASSPGQVQETQYFGPGTRLLVL.

This clonotype was seen more than once but under ten times. The CDR3: CSVEVWPGGIRISSTDTQYF. CDR3 in DNA: TGCAGCGTTGAAGTTTGGCCGGGCGGGATACGCATTTCTAGCACAGATACGCAGTATTTT. This chain connects TRBV29-1 to TRBJ2-3; D perhaps matches TRBD2 (6 bases). Looked up from germline, CDR1 is SQVTM and CDR2 is ANQGSEA. There are 20 residues in the CDR3. The V gene lost 1 base and the J gene lost 0 bases, with 26 bases spanning the gap.